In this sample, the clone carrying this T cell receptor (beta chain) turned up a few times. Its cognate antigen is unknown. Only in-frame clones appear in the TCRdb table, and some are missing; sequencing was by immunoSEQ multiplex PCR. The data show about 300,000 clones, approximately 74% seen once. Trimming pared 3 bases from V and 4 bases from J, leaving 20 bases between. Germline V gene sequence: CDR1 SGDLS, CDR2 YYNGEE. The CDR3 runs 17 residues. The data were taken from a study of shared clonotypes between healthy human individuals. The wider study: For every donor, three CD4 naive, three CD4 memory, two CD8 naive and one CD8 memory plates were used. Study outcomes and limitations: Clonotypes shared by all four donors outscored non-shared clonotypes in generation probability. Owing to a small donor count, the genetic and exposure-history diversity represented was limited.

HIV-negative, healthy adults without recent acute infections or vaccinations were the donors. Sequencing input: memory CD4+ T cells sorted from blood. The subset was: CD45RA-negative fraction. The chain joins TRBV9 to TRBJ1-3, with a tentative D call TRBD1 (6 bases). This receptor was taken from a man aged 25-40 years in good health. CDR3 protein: CASSAPREQGLGNTIYF. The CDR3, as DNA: TGTGCCAGCAGCGCTCCCCGGGAACAGGGCTTAGGAAACACCATATATTTT.